These 17 T cell receptor beta chains originate from one sample sequenced in a study of blood T cell repertoires in COVID-19. Assay: immunoSEQ multiplex PCR; the TCRdb copy retains only in-frame clones and omits some. This repertoire shows over 150,000 clones, about 86% found once; its top ten account for 25% to 35%. Source material: peripheral blood. These receptor sequences come from a woman in her sixties or seventies with acute or convalescent COVID-19.

The chain recombines TRBV5-1 with TRBJ2-7; 7 bases map to TRBD1. Germline V gives CDR1 SGHRS, CDR2 YFSETQ. With V trimmed by 1 base and J by 2 bases, 9 bases remained unmatched. The length of the CDR3 is 16 residues. CDR3 nucleotide sequence: TGCGCCAGCAGCTTGTACGGGACAGCAGCTACCTACGAGCAGTACTTC. Its translation: CASSLYGTAATYEQYF.

V gene TRBV30 combines with J gene TRBJ1-5, with D unresolved. Germline V gene sequence: CDR1 GTSNPN, CDR2 SVGIG (reference sequence). The CDR3 runs 17 residues. Trimming took 3 bases from V and 0 from J, leaving 18 bases between them. Here the CDR3 DNA reads TGTGCCTGGAGCCCTTCCCTACACAGCTATAGCAATCAGCCCCAGCATTTT. It translates to CAWSPSLHSYSNQPQHF.

The genes are TRBV24-1 and TRBJ1-3, with D perhaps matching TRBD1 (5 bases). This CDR3 comprises 21 residues. Germline CDR1 and CDR2: KGHDR and SFDVKD. V lost 3 bases, J lost 0 bases, and 26 bases lay in between. The CDR3 DNA sequence: TGTGCCACCAGTGATCCCGGTGTGGGTCAGGGTAACAAGCTCTCTGGAAACACCATATATTTT. Translation: CATSDPGVGQGNKLSGNTIYF.

This sequence joins TRBV6-5 and TRBJ1-2; tentative D call: TRBD1 (5 bases). V dropped 8 bases and J dropped 5 bases, with 18 bases sitting between them. Germline loops: CDR1 MNHEY, CDR2 SVGAGI. The CDR3 consists of 14 residues. This CDR3 reads CASSQGPLRYGYTF. The DNA for the CDR3 is TGTGCCAGCTCGCAGGGTCCCCTTAGATATGGCTACACCTTC.

The chain uses TRBV28 and TRBJ1-2, with 7 bases that match TRBD1. From germline, CDR1 is MDHEN and CDR2 SYDVKM. This CDR3 spans 16 amino acids. V lost 3 bases and J lost 6; bases outside the gene matches: 13. The CDR3 nucleotides read TGTGCCAGCAGTTTGACAGGGAGATATTCGGAGAATGGCTACACCTTC. This gives the protein CASSLTGRYSENGYTF.

V and J are TRBV3-1 (or the pseudogene TRBV3-2) and TRBJ1-4; D not resolved. V lost 3 bases and J lost 4, with 6 bases in between. The CDR3 has 13 amino acids. The V gene's germline CDR1 is LGHDT and CDR2 YNNKEL (reference sequence). The CDR3 DNA is TGTGCCAGCAGCCAGAGTCTTAATGAAAAACTGTTTTTT. Translation gives CASSQSLNEKLFF.

The rearrangement links TRBV6-5 to TRBJ1-2; the match to TRBD1 covers 7 bases. Losses at the gene ends were 6 bases for V and 4 bases for J; bases not matched to a gene: 8. CDR3 length: 14 residues. Per germline, CDR1 MNHEY and CDR2 SVGAGI. The CDR3 DNA reads TGTGCCAGCAGGACGGGGACAGAAGTCTATGGCTACACCTTC. This sequence encodes CASRTGTEVYGYTF.

The J gene is TRBJ1-2, the V gene TRBV19; 7 positions agree with TRBD1. Per germline, CDR1 LNHDA and CDR2 SQIVND (reference sequence). The CDR3 runs 14 residues. V was pared by 4 bases and J by 4 bases, with 6 bases of the junction left unmatched. CDR3 in amino acids: CASSTPGTAYGYTF. The CDR3 bases are TGTGCCAGTAGTACCCCCGGGACAGCCTATGGCTACACCTTC. Full variable domain (remainder filled in from reference TRBV19 and TRBJ1-2): DGGITQSPKYLFRKEGQNVTLSCEQNLNHDAMYWYRQDPGQGLRLIYYSQIVNDFQKGDIAEGYSVSREKKESFPLTVTSAQKNPTAFYLCASSTPGTAYGYTFGSGTRLTVV.

The chain couples TRBV30 to TRBJ2-7, with D unresolved. This CDR3 is 13 amino acids long. Trimming took off 2 bases at V and 3 bases at J, with 11 bases between the two ends. CDR1 GTSNPN and CDR2 SVGIG come from the germline V gene (reference sequence). In DNA form, the CDR3 reads TGTGCCTGGAGTCTGGGCGACCACTACGAGCAGTACGTC. Its protein is CAWSLGDHYEQYV.

J is TRBJ2-1 and V is TRBV19, with D possibly matching TRBD2 (6 bases). The CDR3 covers 17 residues. CDR1 LNHDA and CDR2 SQIVND come from the germline V gene (reference sequence). Trimming removed 6 bases at V and 0 bases at J, with 18 bases between. CDR3: CASRREAGLFSYNEQFF. The CDR3 DNA reads as TGTGCCAGTAGACGAGAAGCGGGCTTATTCTCCTACAATGAGCAGTTCTTC. The variable domain in full, completed from reference TRBV19 and TRBJ2-1, reads DGGITQSPKYLFRKEGQNVTLSCEQNLNHDAMYWYRQDPGQGLRLIYYSQIVNDFQKGDIAEGYSVSREKKESFPLTVTSAQKNPTAFYLCASRREAGLFSYNEQFFGPGTRLTVL.

This clone was counted only a few times. The V gene is TRBV27, the J gene TRBJ1-4; D unclear. From germline, CDR1 is MNHEY and CDR2 SMNVEV (reference sequence). The V end was cut by 6 bases, the J end by 4 bases, with 15 bases between. This CDR3 has 15 residues. DNA for the CDR3: TGTGCCAGCAGAATGGCCGCTGTTTTTAATGAAAAACTGTTTTTT. It specifies CASRMAAVFNEKLFF.

The V and J genes are TRBV3-1 (or the pseudogene TRBV3-2) and TRBJ1-2; D is unresolved. This CDR3 is built from 12 residues. The V gene's germline CDR1 is LGHDT and CDR2 YNNKEL (reference sequence). The germline V and J ends were trimmed by 4 bases and 4 bases, with 7 bases remaining between them. The CDR3 DNA reads TGTGCCAGCAGCCGTGAGAGCTATGGCTACACCTTC. This codes for CASSRESYGYTF.

The chain is built from TRBV19 and TRBJ2-3, with 9 bases lining up with TRBD1. J lost 4 bases, V lost 6 bases, and 8 bases had no gene match. The CDR3 is made up of 15 amino acids. CDR1 is LNHDA, CDR2 SQIVND, per germline (reference sequence). CDR3 coding DNA: TGTGCCAGTAGCAGGAACAGGGGGCGGGCAGATACGCAGTATTTT. Translation gives CASSRNRGRADTQYF.

V gene TRBV11-2 combines with J gene TRBJ2-1, with 7 bases fitting TRBD2. V was clipped by 6 bases and J by 0 bases; unmatched bases: 17. The germline V gene encodes CDR1 SGHAT and CDR2 FQNNGV. There are 19 residues in the CDR3. The CDR3 DNA sequence: TGTGCCAGCAGATCCGGGACTAAAGTTTTTGAGAGCTCCTACAATGAGCAGTTCTTC. Translation gives CASRSGTKVFESSYNEQFF.

V and J are TRBV7-9 and TRBJ1-1, with D possibly being TRBD1 (6 bases). Germline lookup yields CDR1 SEHNR and CDR2 FQNEAQ (reference sequence). V lost 4 bases and J 3 bases, leaving 15 bases between the germline ends. The CDR3 runs to 15 residues. The CDR3 DNA follows: TGTGCCAGCAGCTCACAAAACAGGGATTACACTGAAGCTTTCTTT. It specifies CASSSQNRDYTEAFF.

A few counts support this clone. CDR3 residues: CASSLTDSSSSGNTIYF. The CDR3 nucleotides read TGCGCCAGCAGCCTCACGGACAGCTCGAGCTCTGGAAACACCATATATTTT. The chain joins TRBV5-1 to TRBJ1-3; perhaps TRBD1 as D (6 bases). V was clipped by 4 bases and J by 0 bases, with 17 bases between them. CDR1 and CDR2 (germline): SGHRS, YFSETQ. The CDR3 has 17 residues.

The chain links TRBV5-8 to TRBJ1-1; tentatively, D is TRBD1 (5 bases). The CDR3 runs 14 residues. Trimming took off 10 bases at V and 4 bases at J, with 20 bases between the two ends. Germline V gene data show CDR1 as SGHTS and CDR2 as YDEGEE. The CDR3 protein is CAAEAGNGITEAFF. Written as DNA, the CDR3 is TGTGCCGCCGAGGCAGGGAATGGTATCACTGAAGCTTTCTTT.